This T cell receptor beta chain was sequenced for a study of CXCR3-negative and CXCR3-positive naive CD8 T cells. Study-wide findings and caveats: TRB CDR3 properties served as the basis for inferring TCR strength, and surface CD5 was comparable between naive subsets.

On this clonotype itself: Its antigen is currently unknown.

The CDR3 runs to 18 residues. The germline CDR1 and CDR2 sequences are SGHVS and FQNEAQ. The libraries of TRB cDNA were constructed through 5' RACE using UMI labels. TCRdb reanalyzed the 5' RACE reads and collapses them to one entry per CDR3 protein, without DNA. The specimen's table records about 130,000 distinct CDR3 sequences. Sequencing was carried out using naive CXCR3- CD8+ T cells from blood. As to subset: CD45RO-CCR7+CD27+CD95- naive CD8+ T cells lacking CXCR3 (TNR3-). This TCR was recovered from a human donor in good health. Some clones in this sample may be carry-over from other donors' samples. The chain has TRBV7-8 and TRBJ2-3; TCRdb picks TRBD2, but there is no DNA to check that call. The CDR3 loop is CASSLGTRSSGWTDTQYF.